What follows describes a single T cell receptor beta chain. Its antigen remains unknown. CDR1 KGHSH and CDR2 LQKENI come from the germline V gene. With 3 bases removed from V and 0 bases from J, the gap between germline ends came to 9 bases. This CDR3 spans 15 amino acids. The data stem from a study of graft-versus-host responses after intestinal transplantation. Study-level background: For two to four years after anti-thymocyte globulin induction, all recipients took tacrolimus and steroids.

Clones were read by immunoSEQ multiplex PCR, and TCRdb kept only the in-frame ones, dropping some. The table has around 130,000 clones, roughly 92% seen once; the top ten hold around 0.15%. Sequenced material: unstimulated CD4+ T cells sorted from spleen or lymph node cells, taken before intestinal transplant. The chain joins TRBV18 to TRBJ1-5; D may be TRBD1 (6 bases). This sequence was found in a human donor who received an intestinal transplant. CDR3 loop: CASSPLDSSNQPQHF. The DNA for the CDR3 is TGTGCCAGCTCACCTTTGGACAGTAGCAATCAGCCCCAGCATTTT.